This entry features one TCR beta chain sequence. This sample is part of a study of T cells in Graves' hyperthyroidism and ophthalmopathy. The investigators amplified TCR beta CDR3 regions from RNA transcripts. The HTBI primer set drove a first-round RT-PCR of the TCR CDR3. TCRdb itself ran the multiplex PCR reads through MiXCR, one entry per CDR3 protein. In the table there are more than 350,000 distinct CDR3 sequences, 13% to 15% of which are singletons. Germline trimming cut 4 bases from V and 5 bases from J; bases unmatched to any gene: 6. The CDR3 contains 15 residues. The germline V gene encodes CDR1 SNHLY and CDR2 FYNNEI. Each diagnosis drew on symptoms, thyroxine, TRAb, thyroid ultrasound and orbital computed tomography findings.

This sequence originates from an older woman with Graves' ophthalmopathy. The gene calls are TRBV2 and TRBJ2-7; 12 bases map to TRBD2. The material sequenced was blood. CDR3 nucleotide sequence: TGTGCCAGCAGTGGCCTAGCGGGAGGGTCGGACGAGCAGTACTTC. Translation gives CASSGLAGGSDEQYF. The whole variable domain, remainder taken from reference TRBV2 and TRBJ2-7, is EPEVTQTPSHQVTQMGQEVILRCVPISNHLYFYWYRQILGQKVEFLVSFYNNEISEKSEIFDDQFSVERPDGSNFTLKIRSTKLEDSAMYFCASSGLAGGSDEQYFGPGTRLTVT.